Shown below are 20 T cell receptor beta chains from a single sample sequenced in a study of response to subunit inactivated influenza vaccine. MiXCR, applied by TCRdb to the RT-PCR reads, yields one record per CDR3 protein. Seen here are fewer than 800,000 distinct CDR3 sequences, less than 20% observed once, and the top ten hold 11%. This specimen was PBMCs from blood, taken roughly 12 days after vaccination. The receptors were sampled from a man between 50 and 59 years old who received an inactivated influenza vaccine.

This clonotype has only a few counts. Sequence at one end of the junction differs from germline and may be a read error. The CDR3 DNA sequence: TGCAGTGCTAGACTAATGACAGGCCCCGACCAGTTT. As protein: CSARLMTGPDQF. The chain recombines TRBV20-1 with TRBJ1-4; D might be TRBD1 (6 bases). Germline lookup yields CDR1 DFQATT and CDR2 SNEGSKA (reference sequence). The CDR3 is 12 amino acids.

The chain employs TRBV6-2 or TRBV6-3 and TRBJ2-1; TRBD1 matches 8 bases. Trimming removed 5 bases from V and 3 bases from J; junction bases left unmatched: 6. Germline V CDR1 and CDR2: MNHEY, SVGEGT. The CDR3 has 15 residues. DNA for the CDR3: TGTGCCAGCAGTACCCGGGACAGGCACTACAATGAGCAGTTCTTC. Encoded protein: CASSTRDRHYNEQFF.

This clonotype has ten or more counts. The gene calls are TRBV29-1 and TRBJ2-7; 7 nucleotides agree with TRBD1. The germline CDR1 and CDR2 sequences are SQVTM and ANQGSEA. V shed 1 base and J 3 bases; nucleotides not matched to a gene: 6. CDR3 size: 14 residues. This chain's CDR3 is CSVEGSGQIYEQYF. CDR3 nucleotide sequence: TGCAGCGTTGAAGGATCGGGACAGATCTACGAGCAGTACTTC.

J is TRBJ2-3 and V is TRBV20-1; TRBD2 matches 11 bases. The V segment lost 6 bases and the J segment 4 bases; nucleotides outside the gene matches: 12. CDR1 DFQATT and CDR2 SNEGSKA come from the germline V gene (reference sequence). CDR3 length equals 16 residues. The CDR3 reads CSAALVSGGAPDTQYF. CDR3 bases: TGCAGTGCGGCGCTGGTTAGCGGGGGGGCCCCAGATACGCAGTATTTT.

The rearrangement joins TRBV5-1 to TRBJ2-1; the match to TRBD2 covers 10 bases. The V gene end was trimmed by 5 bases and the J gene end by 0 bases; junction bases not matched to a gene: 5. The length of the CDR3 is 16 residues. Germline V gene sequence: CDR1 SGHRS, CDR2 YFSETQ. CDR3 amino acids: CASRRTSGSSYNEQFF. In nucleotides, the CDR3 is TGCGCCAGCAGGAGGACTAGCGGAAGCTCCTACAATGAGCAGTTCTTC.

This clonotype was found many times. The rearrangement joins TRBV5-1 to TRBJ2-7; 15 bases fit TRBD2. CDR3 length equals 15 residues. V gave up 4 bases and J gave up 3 bases; unmatched junction bases: 2. Germline V gene data show CDR1 as SGHRS and CDR2 as YFSETQ. The chain's CDR3 is CASSPGLAGGYEQYF. DNA for the CDR3: TGCGCCAGCAGCCCGGGACTAGCGGGGGGCTACGAGCAGTACTTC.

This clonotype was detected a few times. The rearrangement uses TRBV2 and TRBJ2-1; weak D call: TRBD1 (5 bases). The germline V and J ends were trimmed by 5 bases and 8 bases, with 25 bases remaining between them. This CDR3 contains 17 residues. Germline V gives CDR1 SNHLY, CDR2 FYNNEI. CDR3: CASSLEVRPGNRHEQFF. CDR3 DNA: TGTGCCAGCAGTCTAGAGGTACGGCCAGGGAATCGTCATGAGCAGTTCTTC.

This clonotype was found many times. This chain connects TRBV29-1 to TRBJ2-1; D gene ambiguous. CDR3 length: 11 amino acids. Between the trimmed V and J ends, which lost 5 bases and 4 bases, there was a span of 6 bases. CDR1 is SQVTM, CDR2 ANQGSEA, per germline. This CDR3 is CSVRQYNEQFF. CDR3 nucleotides: TGCAGCGTTCGCCAGTACAATGAGCAGTTCTTC.

The rearrangement joins TRBV7-2 to TRBJ2-5; D gene ambiguous. This CDR3 spans 13 amino acids. Germline V gene lookup returns CDR1 SGHTA and CDR2 FQGNSA. V was cut by 7 bases and J by 4 bases, with 13 bases left in between. CDR3 region: CASTFWGRETQYF. DNA for the CDR3: TGTGCCAGCACCTTCTGGGGTCGAGAGACCCAGTACTTC.

The chain combines TRBV28 with TRBJ1-4; D possibly corresponds to TRBD1 (6 bases). Trimming shortened V by 5 bases and J by 7 bases, and 14 bases separated the two germline ends. In germline, CDR1 is MDHEN, CDR2 SYDVKM. This CDR3 comprises 14 residues. The CDR3 spells CASSMGAPGEKLFF. As DNA, the CDR3 is TGTGCCAGCAGTATGGGGGCGCCGGGTGAAAAACTGTTTTTT.

This chain uses TRBV30 with TRBJ1-4; D is uncertain. CDR3 length: 17 amino acids. Trimming took off 4 bases at V and 10 bases at J, with 28 bases between the two ends. The germline V gene encodes CDR1 GTSNPN and CDR2 SVGIG (reference sequence). The CDR3 loop is CAWNPPKASPEEGKLFF. The CDR3 DNA sequence: TGTGCCTGGAATCCGCCTAAAGCCAGCCCCGAGGAAGGAAAACTGTTTTTT.

This chain links TRBV30 with TRBJ2-5; no definite D call. The germline V and J ends were trimmed by 4 bases and 7 bases, with 13 bases remaining between them. CDR1 and CDR2 (germline): GTSNPN, SVGIG (reference sequence). The CDR3 totals 12 residues. CDR3 residues: CAWNHPRGTQYF. For the CDR3, the DNA is TGTGCCTGGAACCACCCACGCGGGACCCAGTACTTC.

The V call is TRBV6-2 or TRBV6-3, the J call TRBJ2-7; no clear D gene. Germline CDR1 MNHEY, CDR2 SVGEGT. The V end was cut by 7 bases, the J end by 3 bases, with 16 bases between. This CDR3 has 14 amino acids. As DNA, the CDR3 is TGTGCCAGCAATAATGGGAACTTAAACTACGAGCAGTACTTC. It specifies CASNNGNLNYEQYF.

Only a few counts were recorded for this clonotype. The chain carries TRBV6-5 and TRBJ2-3; 9 bases agree with TRBD2. The ends lost 6 bases at V and 1 base at J; junction bases unmatched: 8. The germline V gene has CDR1 MNHEY and CDR2 SVGAGI. The CDR3 is 16 residues long. The CDR3 protein is CASRPLGGGGTDTQYF. The DNA for the CDR3 is TGTGCCAGCAGACCGCTAGGCGGGGGGGGCACAGATACGCAGTATTTT.

The chain carries TRBV7-2 and TRBJ2-1, with 7 bases matching TRBD2. After removal of 5 bases from V and 1 base from J, the junction contained 11 bases not matched to a gene. The CDR3 runs to 17 residues. Germline V gene data show CDR1 as SGHTA and CDR2 as FQGNSA. CDR3 in amino acids: CASSLRLAGGSYNEQFF. CDR3 coding DNA: TGTGCCAGCAGCCTCCGACTAGCAGGCGGGTCCTACAATGAGCAGTTCTTC.

In this sample, this clonotype turned up many times. V is TRBV3-1 and J is TRBJ2-2, with D perhaps being TRBD1 or TRBD2 (6 bases each). Deletions cut 4 bases from V and 8 bases from J, with 11 bases between. The CDR3 consists of 13 residues. CDR1 is LGHDT, CDR2 YNNKEL, per germline (reference sequence). CDR3: CASSPRGPGELFF. CDR3 coding DNA: TGTGCCAGCAGCCCCCGGGGGCCGGGGGAGCTGTTTTTT. The variable domain in full, completed from reference TRBV3-1 and TRBJ2-2, reads DTAVSQTPKYLVTQMGNDKSIKCEQNLGHDTMYWYKQDSKKFLKIMFSYNNKELIINETVPNRFSPKSPDKAHLNLHINSLELGDSAVYFCASSPRGPGELFFGEGSRLTVL.

The chain is built from TRBV30 and TRBJ1-2; 11 nucleotides match TRBD1. Trimming took 3 bases from V and 8 from J; bases not matched to a gene: 8. Germline values: CDR1 GTSNPN, CDR2 SVGIG (reference sequence). This CDR3 has 14 residues. The chain's CDR3 is CAWSHTGTGGGYTF. The DNA of the CDR3 is TGTGCCTGGAGCCACACTGGGACAGGGGGAGGCTACACCTTC.

This clonotype came up a few times. The V call is TRBV24-1, the J call TRBJ2-2; D call uncertain. Germline assignment: CDR1 KGHDR and CDR2 SFDVKD. V lost 7 bases and J lost 0, with 2 bases in between. The CDR3 length is 12 residues. CDR3 bases: TGTGCCACCAGAACGAACACCGGGGAGCTGTTTTTT. Protein sequence: CATRTNTGELFF.

This clonotype has just a few counts. The rearrangement joins TRBV19 to TRBJ2-3, with D hard to call. The germline V and J ends were trimmed by 4 bases and 4 bases, with 9 bases remaining between them. Germline assignment: CDR1 LNHDA and CDR2 SQIVND (reference sequence). There are 13 residues in the CDR3. The CDR3 nucleotides read TGTGCCAGTAGTACCCTCCTGTCAGATACGCAGTATTTT. It yields the protein CASSTLLSDTQYF.

This clonotype was counted between two and nine times. V gene TRBV5-1 combines with J gene TRBJ2-7; D unresolved. The CDR3 spans 13 residues. The germline V and J ends were trimmed by 4 bases and 0 bases, with 8 bases remaining between them. Germline V CDR1 and CDR2: SGHRS, YFSETQ. CDR3 sequence reads: CASSIQTSYEQYF. Written as DNA, the CDR3 is TGCGCCAGCAGCATTCAGACCTCCTACGAGCAGTACTTC.